This T cell receptor (beta chain) was observed in a study of shared clonotypes between healthy human individuals. Study-wide findings and caveats: The expectation was that sequencing depth would affect clonotype sharing among donors. Sampling covered nothing but blood. Tissue TCR repertoires likely differ from those found in blood.

Unsorted samples, those not sorted, used 84 million or so PBMCs for genomic DNA. Turning to this clone: Its antigen remains unknown.

The protocol was immunoSEQ multiplex PCR, while the TCRdb copy is restricted to in-frame clones and leaves out a portion. The data hold 450,000 to 500,000 clones, with more than 75% observed a single time. Source material: PBMCs. The TCR sequence derives from a woman in her forties in good health. Some clones in this sample may be carry-over from other donors' samples.

CDR3 amino acids: CASRAIEQAYEQYF. The CDR3, as DNA: TGCGCCAGCAGGGCTATCGAACAGGCGTACGAGCAGTACTTC. The V call is TRBV10-2, the J call TRBJ2-7, with D maybe TRBD1 (5 bases). The CDR3 totals 14 residues. The V end was cut by 6 bases, the J end by 4 bases, with 16 bases between. Germline values: CDR1 WSHSY, CDR2 SAAADI.